The 22 T cell receptor beta chains below all came from one sample that was sequenced in a study of cytomegalovirus exposure and HLA in healthy donors. The PCR ran on 60 Vbeta and 13 Jbeta primers. Sequencing was performed with immunoSEQ multiplex PCR; in TCRdb, only in-frame clones are kept and a portion is missing. The sample consists of around 69,000 clones, 70% of them appearing once. Sample: PBMCs. The source of these receptors is a woman aged 50 to 60 in good health and CMV-seropositive.

The V and J genes are TRBV7-9 and TRBJ2-4; D remains ambiguous. Germline assignment: CDR1 SEHNR and CDR2 FQNEAQ (reference sequence). This CDR3 comprises 16 residues. The germline V and J ends were trimmed by 1 base and 1 base, with 11 bases remaining between them. The CDR3 DNA sequence: TGTGCCAGCAGCTTAGGATCCATACAGGCCAAAAACATTCAGTACTTC. Its translation is CASSLGSIQAKNIQYF.

This chain joins TRBV13 and TRBJ2-7; D is uncertain. This CDR3 has 14 amino acids. V lost 5 bases, J lost 7 bases, and 18 bases lay in between. CDR1 PRHDT and CDR2 FYEKMQ come from the germline V gene (reference sequence). The CDR3 DNA is TGTGCCAGCAGCAACAGTGGTATTACGATTGAGCAGTACTTC. Residues: CASSNSGITIEQYF.

This clone was recorded a few times. V usage is TRBV10-3 and J usage is TRBJ2-3; 8 bases match TRBD1. With V trimmed by 6 bases and J by 2 bases, 7 bases remained unmatched. The CDR3 covers 15 residues. CDR1 and CDR2 from the germline V gene are ENHRY and SYGVKD. The CDR3 here is CAIRKGQEITDTQYF. The CDR3 region has the DNA TGTGCCATCAGGAAGGGACAGGAGATCACAGATACGCAGTATTTT.

The V call is TRBV7-6, the J call TRBJ1-2; the D is unclear. The germline gives CDR1 SGHVS, CDR2 FNYEAQ. Between the trimmed V and J ends, which lost 4 bases and 2 bases, there was a span of 14 bases. The CDR3 contains 15 residues. CDR3 DNA sequence: TGTGCCAGCAGCTCCCAGGCGGGGATCAACTATGGCTACACCTTC. Encoded protein: CASSSQAGINYGYTF.

The rearrangement joins TRBV2 to TRBJ2-1; 12 bases align to TRBD2. V shed 6 bases and J 5 bases; nucleotides not matched to a gene: 11. The CDR3 loop spans 17 amino acids. Germline CDR1 and CDR2: SNHLY and FYNNEI. This chain's CDR3 is CASSALAGGGGHNEQFF. The CDR3 DNA reads TGTGCCAGCAGCGCCCTAGCGGGAGGGGGGGGTCACAATGAGCAGTTCTTC.

V usage is TRBV5-1 and J usage is TRBJ2-3; 9 nucleotides agree with TRBD2. Germline CDR1 reads SGHRS; CDR2 reads YFSETQ. The CDR3 is 17 residues long. The V segment lost 0 bases and the J segment 9 bases; nucleotides outside the gene matches: 14. The CDR3 DNA sequence: TGCGCCAGCAGCTTGGCCCCGGGACTAGCACCCCAAGGCACGCAGTATTTT. This encodes CASSLAPGLAPQGTQYF.

This clone was recorded a few times. V usage is TRBV10-1 and J usage is TRBJ2-1, with D possibly matching TRBD1 (5 bases). With 2 bases removed from V and 6 bases from J, the gap between germline ends came to 14 bases. Germline assignment: CDR1 WNHNN and CDR2 SYGVQD (reference sequence). The CDR3 is 15 amino acids. CDR3 DNA: TGCGCCAGCAGTGAGGCCCAGGGATCGGTCAATGAGCAGTTCTTC. Its translation: CASSEAQGSVNEQFF.

CDR3: CASSLGTGGETQYF. CDR3 in DNA: TGCGCCAGCAGCTTGGGGACAGGAGGGGAGACCCAGTACTTC. The rearrangement uses TRBV5-1 and TRBJ2-5; D possibly corresponds to TRBD1 (7 bases). The germline V gene encodes CDR1 SGHRS and CDR2 YFSETQ. V was shortened by 0 bases and J by 5 bases, with 11 bases between the two germline ends. This CDR3 spans 14 amino acids.

The V call is TRBV12-5, the J call TRBJ2-2; 8 bases match TRBD1. The CDR3 length is 15 residues. Germline lookup yields CDR1 LGHNT and CDR2 FRNRAP. V lost 1 base to trimming and J lost 7 bases; unmatched junction nucleotides: 5. CDR3 bases: TGTGCTAGTGGTTTGGGTCAGGGGGCAATCGGGGAGCTGTTTTTT. Translation gives CASGLGQGAIGELFF.

V usage is TRBV5-6 and J usage is TRBJ2-1; D is undetermined. Germline CDR1 and CDR2: SGHDT and YYEEEE. Between the trimmed V and J ends, which lost 3 bases and 3 bases, there was a span of 13 bases. The CDR3 consists of 15 residues. The CDR3 DNA reads TGTGCCAGCAGCTATCTTACAGAGATCTACAATGAGCAGTTCTTC. It encodes CASSYLTEIYNEQFF.

This clone came up a few times. This chain links TRBV2 with TRBJ2-1, with a weak D call TRBD2 (6 bases). The V gene's germline CDR1 is SNHLY and CDR2 FYNNEI. V was trimmed by 6 bases and J by 4 bases, leaving 16 bases between them. The CDR3 sequence is 15 residues long. The CDR3 DNA sequence: TGTGCCAGCAGCCCAGTAACCGGGGGATACAATGAGCAGTTCTTC. It encodes CASSPVTGGYNEQFF.

The gene calls are TRBV10-2 and TRBJ2-5; 8 bases are a match to TRBD1. This CDR3 has 16 residues. Germline loops: CDR1 WSHSY, CDR2 SAAADI. The V segment lost 0 bases and the J segment 4 bases; nucleotides outside the gene matches: 7. The CDR3 is CASSESPGGGLETQYF. CDR3 in DNA: TGCGCCAGCAGTGAGTCGCCAGGGGGCGGGTTAGAGACCCAGTACTTC.

The chain has TRBV7-8 and TRBJ1-2; TRBD1 matches 7 bases. CDR3 length: 13 residues. V trimming: 5 bases; J trimming: 4 bases; junction bases outside the gene matches: 4. Germline V gene sequence: CDR1 SGHVS, CDR2 FQNEAQ. Here the CDR3 reads CASSTGEAYGYTF. The CDR3 DNA follows: TGTGCCAGCAGCACAGGGGAAGCCTATGGCTACACCTTC.

The rearrangement joins TRBV7-2 to TRBJ1-2, with 7 bases matching TRBD1. Germline CDR1 SGHTA, CDR2 FQGNSA. This CDR3 region has 14 residues. J was trimmed by 5 bases and V by 6 bases; bases with no gene match: 9. In nucleotides, the CDR3 is TGTGCCAGCAGACCAACGTCAGGGGGGTATGGCTACACCTTC. It translates to CASRPTSGGYGYTF.

A few counts support this clone. The chain joins TRBV19 to TRBJ2-3, with 11 bases fitting TRBD2. CDR1 and CDR2 from the germline V gene are LNHDA and SQIVND (reference sequence). V trimming: 3 bases; J trimming: 0 bases; junction bases outside the gene matches: 8. CDR3 length: 18 residues. This CDR3 reads CASSIATSGGLSTDTQYF. CDR3 DNA: TGTGCCAGTAGTATTGCTACTAGCGGGGGCTTAAGCACAGATACGCAGTATTTT.

This clone was detected a few times. The chain links TRBV4-1 to TRBJ2-1; D may be TRBD2 (5 bases). CDR3 length: 13 residues. Trimming stripped 1 base from V and 5 bases from J, with 6 bases between. The germline gives CDR1 MGHRA, CDR2 YSYEKL. CDR3 sequence reads: CASSQGGHNEQFF. The CDR3 coding sequence is TGCGCCAGCAGCCAAGGAGGGCACAATGAGCAGTTCTTC.

This clone has a handful of counts. The rearrangement links TRBV19 to TRBJ1-6; D gene unclear. Germline loops: CDR1 LNHDA, CDR2 SQIVND (reference sequence). V lost 7 bases to trimming and J lost 6 bases, with 13 bases between them. This CDR3 has 14 amino acids. Written as DNA, the CDR3 is TGTGCCAGTATTGGGAGTTACGGTAATTCACCCCTCCACTTT. Residues: CASIGSYGNSPLHF. The complete variable domain, with remaining parts taken from reference TRBV19 and TRBJ1-6, reads DGGITQSPKYLFRKEGQNVTLSCEQNLNHDAMYWYRQDPGQGLRLIYYSQIVNDFQKGDIAEGYSVSREKKESFPLTVTSAQKNPTAFYLCASIGSYGNSPLHFGNGTRLTVT.

The table lists this clone with a few counts. The V gene is TRBV18, the J gene TRBJ2-5, with D possibly TRBD1 on 5 matching bases. The CDR3 loop spans 15 amino acids. V was clipped by 1 base and J by 1 base, with 10 bases between them. Germline lookup yields CDR1 KGHSH and CDR2 LQKENI. The CDR3 region is CASSPQGNSQETQYF. The CDR3 coding sequence is TGTGCCAGCTCACCACAGGGGAATTCCCAAGAGACCCAGTACTTC. The complete variable domain, with remaining parts taken from reference TRBV18 and TRBJ2-5, reads NAGVMQNPRHLVRRRGQEARLRCSPMKGHSHVYWYRQLPEEGLKFMVYLQKENIIDESGMPKERFSAEFPKEGPSILRIQQVVRGDSAAYFCASSPQGNSQETQYFGPGTRLLVL.

This chain joins TRBV27 and TRBJ2-1; 9 bases line up with TRBD2. CDR3 length equals 17 residues. Germline loops: CDR1 MNHEY, CDR2 SMNVEV (reference sequence). The junction had 9 bases not matched to a gene; V was cut back by 4 bases and J by 2 bases. The CDR3 DNA follows: TGTGCCAGCAGTTCAAGCAACCTAGCGGGAACCTACAATGAGCAGTTCTTC. Its protein is CASSSSNLAGTYNEQFF.

This clone has a handful of counts. The rearrangement joins TRBV27 to TRBJ1-5; tentative D call: TRBD1 (6 bases). Trimming took 6 bases from V and 3 from J, leaving 12 bases between them. This CDR3 contains 14 residues. The V gene's germline CDR1 is MNHEY and CDR2 SMNVEV (reference sequence). This chain's CDR3 is CASSTDRYNQPQHF. DNA for the CDR3: TGTGCCAGCAGCACAGACAGGTACAATCAGCCCCAGCATTTT.

The rearrangement uses TRBV27 and TRBJ1-5; 8 bases map to TRBD1. Germline V gene data show CDR1 as MNHEY and CDR2 as SMNVEV (reference sequence). The CDR3 length is 20 residues. Trimming at V came to 5 bases and at J to 0 bases, leaving 18 bases not matched to a gene. The CDR3 sequence: CASSGTGGAGAPYSNQPQHF. DNA for the CDR3: TGTGCCAGCAGTGGCACAGGGGGGGCCGGGGCCCCATATAGCAATCAGCCCCAGCATTTT.

The chain couples TRBV19 to TRBJ2-1; TRBD1 aligns across 10 bases. CDR1 is LNHDA, CDR2 SQIVND, per germline (reference sequence). The CDR3 length is 16 residues. V shed 3 bases, J shed 7 bases, and the junction held 9 bases outside the gene matches. The CDR3: CASSIGKGQGRNEQFF. The CDR3, as DNA: TGTGCCAGTAGTATCGGAAAGGGACAGGGGAGGAATGAGCAGTTCTTC. Based on the CDR3 plus reference TRBV19 and TRBJ2-1, the full variable domain is DGGITQSPKYLFRKEGQNVTLSCEQNLNHDAMYWYRQDPGQGLRLIYYSQIVNDFQKGDIAEGYSVSREKKESFPLTVTSAQKNPTAFYLCASSIGKGQGRNEQFFGPGTRLTVL.